This T cell receptor beta chain appears in the sequencing data of a study of OX40 agonist ivuxolimab in advanced cancers. General observations from the study: Among the lowest peripheral clonal expansion occurred in 0.1-3.0 mg/kg partial responders. Relative to CD4+ cells, CD8+ T cells on average had more expanded clones.

Cycle 7 day 1, cycle 4 day 1, and baseline were the timepoints at which blood was sampled. CDR3 length equals 13 residues. Looked up from germline, CDR1 is SGHTA and CDR2 is FQGTGA. V was clipped by 3 bases and J by 3 bases, with 8 bases between them. Method: immunoSEQ multiplex PCR; TCRdb's copy keeps in-frame clones and lacks some. The data contain some 31,000 clones, roughly 90% of them singletons. Concerning this clone: Its antigen is currently unknown.

The material was CD4+ or CD8+ T cells sorted from blood, obtained in a trial of the OX40 agonist ivuxolimab. The J gene is TRBJ1-1, the V gene TRBV7-3; D is uncertain. The receptor was derived from an adult with an advanced solid tumor such as melanoma, head and neck, liver or kidney cancer. The CDR3 loop reads CASSFQEDTEAFF. CDR3 bases: TGTGCCAGCAGCTTCCAAGAGGACACTGAAGCTTTCTTT. Full variable domain (remainder filled in from reference TRBV7-3 and TRBJ1-1): GAGVSQTPSNKVTEKGKYVELRCDPISGHTALYWYRQSLGQGPEFLIYFQGTGAADDSGLPNDRFFAVRPEGSVSTLKIQRTERGDSAVYLCASSFQEDTEAFFGQGTRLTVV.